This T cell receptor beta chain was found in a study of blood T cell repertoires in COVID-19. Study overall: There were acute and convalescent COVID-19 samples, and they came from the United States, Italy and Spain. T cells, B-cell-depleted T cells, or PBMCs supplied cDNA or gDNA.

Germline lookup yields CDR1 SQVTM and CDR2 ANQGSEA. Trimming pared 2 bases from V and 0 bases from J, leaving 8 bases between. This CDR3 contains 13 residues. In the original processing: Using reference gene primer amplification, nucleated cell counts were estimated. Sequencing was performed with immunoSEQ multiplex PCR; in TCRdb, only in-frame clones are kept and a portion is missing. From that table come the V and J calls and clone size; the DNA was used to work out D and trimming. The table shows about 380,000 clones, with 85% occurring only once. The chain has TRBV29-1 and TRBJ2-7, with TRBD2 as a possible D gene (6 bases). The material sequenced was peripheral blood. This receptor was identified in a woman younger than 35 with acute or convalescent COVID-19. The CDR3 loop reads CSVELASSYEQYF. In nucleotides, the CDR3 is TGCAGCGTTGAACTAGCGAGCTCCTACGAGCAGTACTTC.